These T cell receptor beta chains were read from a single sample in a study of blood T cell repertoires in COVID-19. The assay was immunoSEQ multiplex PCR, and TCRdb's table has in-frame clones only and misses some. The sample lists roughly 380,000 clones, 85% seen once, with 3% to 4.5% in the top ten. The sequencing input was peripheral blood. Receptor source: a woman between 18 and 29 years old with acute or convalescent COVID-19. Both conserved end residues are part of each CDR3. The order of the fields is J gene, clone size, D gene, V gene, CDR3 DNA, CDR3 protein. The D gene is left open where the match is weak. Some rows have no size entry. The others give once, few or many, or a class for an expanded clone.

>TRBJ2-3|few|NA|TRBV29-1
TGCAGCGTTGAAGAAGCGGGTATCACAGATACGCAGTATTTT
CSVEEAGITDTQYF
>TRBJ1-6|NA|NA|TRBV27
TGTGCCAGCAGTTCAGGGGTCTTGGGCAATTCACCCCTCCACTTT
CASSSGVLGNSPLHF
>TRBJ2-1|NA|TRBD2|TRBV4-1
TGCGCCAGCAGCCACACTAGCGGGGTCATCAATGAGCAGTTCTTC
CASSHTSGVINEQFF
>TRBJ1-1|few|TRBD1|TRBV6-1
TGTGCCAGCAGTGTCCCGGGACAGGGGAGGGGAACTGAAGCTTTCTTT
CASSVPGQGRGTEAFF
>TRBJ1-2|NA|TRBD1|TRBV19
TGTGCCACACTAGAACCGGTAGGACAGGGCCTGGGTGGCTACACCTTC
CATLEPVGQGLGGYTF
>TRBJ2-7|NA|TRBD2|TRBV5-1
TGCGCCAGCAGCTTGGCCCCGGGAGGGAACTACGAGCAGTACTTC
CASSLAPGGNYEQYF
>TRBJ1-1|NA|NA|TRBV5-1
TGCGCCAGCAGCTTCATCAGGGCCACTGAAGCTTTCTTT
CASSFIRATEAFF
>TRBJ1-1|NA|NA|TRBV9
TGTGCCAGCAGCGGAGGACACCCTGAAGCTTTCTTT
CASSGGHPEAFF
>TRBJ2-2|NA|TRBD1|TRBV7-3
TGTGCCAGCAGAAGACAGGGAAGCACCGGGGAGCTGTTTTTT
CASRRQGSTGELFF
>TRBJ2-1|NA|NA|TRBV11-1
TGTGCCAGCAGCTTATACGGGAGCGAGAATGAGCAGTTCTTC
CASSLYGSENEQFF
>TRBJ2-7|NA|TRBD1|TRBV19
TGTGCCAGTAGTCCCGGGACAGGGTGGAACGAGCAGTACTTC
CASSPGTGWNEQYF
>TRBJ1-3|NA|NA|TRBV7-3
TGTGCCAGCAGCTTCGGAGGGTCTGGAAACACCATATATTTT
CASSFGGSGNTIYF
>TRBJ2-2|few|TRBD1|TRBV6-4
TGTGCCAGCAGTACAGGGGGTTTTACCGGGGAGCTGTTTTTT
CASSTGGFTGELFF
>TRBJ2-5|NA|NA|TRBV11-1
TGTGCCAGCAGCTTAGAGGCGGGACAGCCGGAAGAGACCCAGTACTTC
CASSLEAGQPEETQYF
>TRBJ2-1|NA|TRBD2|TRBV11-2
TGTGCCAGCAGCTTATTTCGACTAGCGGGAGTATCGGTCTGGGATGAGCAGTTCTTC
CASSLFRLAGVSVWDEQFF
>TRBJ2-7|NA|TRBD1|TRBV9
TGTGCCAGCAGCGTTTCGGGACAGACACTATACGAGCAGTACTTC
CASSVSGQTLYEQYF
>TRBJ2-7|NA|TRBD1|TRBV6-5
TGTGCCAGCAGTCTCCCGGGACAGGGGGCGGACGAGCAGTACTTC
CASSLPGQGADEQYF
>TRBJ1-1|NA|TRBD1|TRBV19
TGTGCCAGTAGAACCGGGACAGGGGAGAGGATGAACACTGAAGCTTTCTTT
CASRTGTGERMNTEAFF
>TRBJ2-7|once|NA|TRBV28
TGTGCCAGCAGTCCTGGAGGGGCTTACGAGCAGTACTTC
CASSPGGAYEQYF
>TRBJ2-7|NA|NA|TRBV18
TGTGCCAGCTCACCGCCTGCAGGCCTCCCCTACGAGCAGTACTTC
CASSPPAGLPYEQYF
>TRBJ2-1|NA|TRBD1|TRBV5-1
TGCGCCAGCAGCATAACGACAGGGGGCCCCCCGGGCGAGCAGTTCTTC
CASSITTGGPPGEQFF
>TRBJ2-7|NA|NA|TRBV30
TGTGCCTGGAGGAACAGGGACGAGCAGTACTTC
CAWRNRDEQYF
>TRBJ2-2|NA|TRBD2|TRBV7-3
TGTGCCAGCAGCCTACATAGCGGGGGAATTTCCGGGGAGCTGTTTTTT
CASSLHSGGISGELFF
>TRBJ2-7|few|NA|TRBV11-2
TGTGCCAGCAGCTTAGTCTCAGTATCCTACGAGCAGTACTTC
CASSLVSVSYEQYF
>TRBJ2-3|NA|TRBD1|TRBV5-1
TGCGCCAGCAGCTCAGGACAGGGGGCGGCAGATACGCAGTATTTT
CASSSGQGAADTQYF
>TRBJ2-5|NA|NA|TRBV7-9
TGTGCCAGCAAGCTTCCGCACCAGGTGGAGACCCAGTACTTC
CASKLPHQVETQYF
>TRBJ2-1|NA|TRBD2|TRBV6-6
TGTGCCAGCAGTTACTCGACTAGCGCTTATGAGCAGTTCTTC
CASSYSTSAYEQFF
>TRBJ1-2|NA|TRBD1|TRBV5-1
TGCGCCAGCGGGCCAGGGGGAGTTGGCTACACCTTC
CASGPGGVGYTF
>TRBJ2-7|NA|NA|TRBV19
TGTGCCAGTAGCCCTGCCGGGGGTGACACCTACGAGCAGTACTTC
CASSPAGGDTYEQYF